This paragraph covers one T cell receptor beta chain sequence. These data are taken from a study of blood T cell repertoires in COVID-19. Method: immunoSEQ multiplex PCR; TCRdb's copy keeps in-frame clones and lacks some. This table holds about 210,000 clones, 89% found once. This sequence was found in a woman aged 18-30 years who had recovered from COVID-19. The specimen was PBMCs or T cells enriched from blood (not recorded which).

The CDR3 DNA reads TGTGCCAGCAGTTATTCTAGCGGGCAAGAGACCCAGTACTTC. Translated: CASSYSSGQETQYF. The chain couples TRBV6-5 to TRBJ2-5, with TRBD2 matching over 8 bases. J lost 2 bases, V lost 3 bases, and 2 bases had no gene match. The CDR3 runs to 14 residues. The V gene's germline CDR1 is MNHEY and CDR2 SVGAGI.